This TCR beta chain stems from a study of vaccination and CD4 T cells after COVID-19 (dated by TCRdb to between 2021 and 2023). Turning to the overall study: Convalescent patients had a positive SARS-CoV-2 result on nasal swab PCR, and of these patients, nine had mild disease and one had severe disease. In the convalescent cohort there were six males and four females, among whom were two Hispanic individuals, seven Caucasians, two Asians and one multiracial person. Participants got two doses of the Pfizer-BioNTech BNT162b2 vaccine (n=8) or two doses of the Moderna mRNA-1273 vaccine (n=2). Post-COVID blood samples were collected from convalescent patients a median of roughly 100 days after diagnosis, with a range of about 30 to 161 days. Post-vaccine blood samples were taken a median of about 70 days after the second vaccine dose, with a range of 14 to 241 days. For stimulating the cultures, overlapping spike peptide pools were used, derived from SARS-CoV-2 as well as from the common cold coronaviruses HCoV-NL63, HCoV-OC43 and HCoV-229E. Control cultures received a CEFX viral epitope pool as the positive control, an HIV-1 Nef peptide pool as the negative control, or no peptide. In roughly eleven COVID-19 convalescent patients and a handful of infection-naive healthy vaccine recipients, the spike-specific CD4+ TCR repertoire before mRNA vaccination was compared with the repertoire after mRNA vaccination. Study-wide findings and limitations: An increase in the median number of SARS-CoV-2-reactive clonotypes from 20 to 25 after infection to 38 after vaccination was observed, but the change was not found to be significant. Of the vaccine-specific clones in convalescent patients, 304 of 307, or nearly all, reacted only to SARS-CoV-2 spike and did not cross-react with common cold coronaviruses. The number of convalescent patients in the study was relatively small, and the study did not examine early timepoints following natural infection. Among convalescent patients, a median roughly 90% of the SARS-CoV-2-reactive clones seen after vaccination appeared only after vaccination, which suggests priming specific to the vaccine.

Spanning cysteine to phenylalanine, the CDR3 consists of 16 amino acids. Only CDR3 DNA is held: 48 bases, read in frame from base 1. After removal of 0 bases from V and 13 bases from J, the junction retains 14 bases not matched to a gene. CDR1 LGHDT and CDR2 YNNKEL are derived from the germline V gene (reference sequence). The method behind the library was PCR. DNA from cultured CD4+ T cells was subjected to TCR sequencing with the Oncomine TCR Beta short-read assay at the Johns Hopkins FTIC core. Genomic DNA was extracted from the cultured CD4+ T cells with the QIAamp micro DNA kit. Oncomine TCR Beta libraries made from cultured CD4+ T cells were pooled using unique dual indexes and sequenced on an Illumina iSeq 100. Per the authors' processing: Non-productive sequences were removed, and CDR3s that did not start with C, did not end with F or W, or were shorter than 7 amino acids were discarded. Antigen-specific clonotypes were identified with the MANAFEST web application by comparing peptide-stimulated wells with reference and other culture wells. An FDR below 0.05, an odds ratio above 5, and a productive frequency above 0.1% in at least two of three replicate wells were required for clones to be considered positive. Cross-reactive clonotypes were defined as significantly expanded in both SARS-CoV-2 spike wells and at least one common cold coronavirus spike condition. Using R version 3.6.1, CDR3 homology was evaluated through Levenshtein distances (stringdist) along with unrooted phylogenetic trees (ape). TCRdb redid the processing of the public reads, applying fastp at Q25 and MiXCR, and retained in-frame beta chains. Each entry merges the rows of one CDR3 protein and shows their most common DNA and genes. TCRdb assigned the V and J calls; the authors' analysis was not used. This sample gives roughly 12,000 distinct CDR3 sequences in total; roughly half of them show up just once. 10% of the sample comes from the top ten.

According to the study, the label for this sample's treatment or condition signals: roughly 10-day PBMC culture with coronavirus spike peptide pools or control peptides (ViraFEST assay). The ViraFEST assay, used in the study, expanded antigen-specific T cells with peptide pools and then identified the expanded clonotypes through TCR sequencing. The convalescent patients' positive SARS-CoV-2 PCR tests were from March to December 2020, which was before the Alpha, Beta and Delta variants emerged in the United States. PBMCs were cultured at around 2 million per well in IMDM supplemented with roughly 5% human AB serum and 8 to 10 IU/ml IL-2, with around 10 ug/ml peptide pools added. Half of the culture medium was replaced with fresh IL-2-containing medium on days 3 and 7. CD4+ T cells were isolated after approximately eleven days of culture through negative selection using the EasySep CD4+ T cell isolation kit. PBMCs were separated from whole blood using Ficoll-Paque Plus gradient centrifugation and then either used fresh or cryopreserved at -140C. Each culture condition was generally run in triplicate wells.

On this clonotype itself: Its antigen has not been determined. The sample holds no much larger clone one base away, and base qualities are not on file.

The sequenced sample was CD4+ T cells from blood, cultured in vitro. The TCR comes from a human donor who had recovered from COVID-19. The chain is made from TRBV3-1 and TRBJ2-1; 8 nucleotides in the junction match TRBD2. CDR3 region: CASSQDLGLGAIGQFF. At the DNA level, the sequence is TGTGCCAGCAGCCAAGATCTGGGACTAGGGGCAATAGGACAGTTCTTC.